These 27 T cell receptor beta chains were sequenced from one sample in a study of identical twins. TCRdb re-analysed the 5' RACE reads in MiXCR, keeping a single row per CDR3 protein. Here the sample spans 450,000 or so distinct CDR3 sequences, over 12% being singletons. These data are also associated with another study on yellow fever vaccine responses in identical twins.

Sequenced sample: CD4+ T cells sorted from blood. The origin of the receptors is a woman aged 18-30 years in good health.

The sample holds many counts of this clonotype. The J gene is TRBJ2-1, the V gene TRBV7-9, with 7 bases identical to TRBD1. V was clipped by 5 bases and J by 6 bases; unmatched bases: 10. Germline-derived CDR1 and CDR2 are SEHNR and FQNEAQ (reference sequence). This CDR3 comprises 15 residues. CDR3 protein: CASSQTGLFTNEQFF. The CDR3 nucleotides read TGTGCCAGCAGCCAGACAGGGTTGTTTACCAATGAGCAGTTCTTC.

There are a few counts of this clonotype. A much larger clone sits a single nucleotide away, making a read error possible. This rearrangement joins TRBV3-1 to TRBJ2-7; TRBD1 or TRBD2 may be the D gene (6 bases each). The CDR3 has 14 residues. V was pared by 2 bases and J by 0 bases, with 8 bases between. The V gene's germline CDR1 is LGHDT and CDR2 YNNKEL (reference sequence). CDR3 amino acids: CASSQKGGSYEQYF. The CDR3 coding sequence is TGTGCCAGCAGCCAAAAGGGGGGCTCCTACGAGCAGTACTTC.

The genes are TRBV11-2 and TRBJ2-3; 15 nucleotides agree with TRBD2. J was trimmed by 1 base and V by 3 bases; bases with no gene match: 11. This CDR3 has 20 amino acids. Germline V gene sequence: CDR1 SGHAT, CDR2 FQNNGV. The CDR3 bases are TGTGCCAGCAGCTTGGGACTAGCGGGAGGCCTGGGAGGGGGCACAGATACGCAGTATTTT. Residues: CASSLGLAGGLGGGTDTQYF.

This sequence joins TRBV3-1 and TRBJ2-3, with D perhaps TRBD2 (6 bases). The CDR3 runs 16 residues. The germline V and J ends were trimmed by 0 bases and 3 bases, with 13 bases remaining between them. Germline V lookup: CDR1 LGHDT, CDR2 YNNKEL (reference sequence). CDR3 DNA sequence: TGTGCCAGCAGCCAAGATCTGGCGGGACGGACAGATACGCAGTATTTT. Its protein is CASSQDLAGRTDTQYF.

The rearrangement uses TRBV7-2 and TRBJ2-3, with a tentative D call TRBD2 (6 bases). Trimming pared 3 bases from V and 6 bases from J, leaving 13 bases between. Germline V gene data show CDR1 as SGHTA and CDR2 as FQGNSA. The CDR3 totals 14 residues. CDR3 nucleotide sequence: TGTGCCAGCAGCTTCCGGACTGGGGGGGATACGCAGTATTTT. It codes for CASSFRTGGDTQYF.

This clonotype was observed a few times. The chain employs TRBV5-1 and TRBJ2-3, with 12 nucleotides matching TRBD2. CDR1 is SGHRS and CDR2 is YFSETQ in the germline V gene. The CDR3 loop spans 19 amino acids. V was pared by 3 bases and J by 7 bases, with 18 bases of the junction left unmatched. CDR3 sequence reads: CASSSVGLAGPTSPNTQYF. The CDR3, as DNA: TGCGCCAGCAGCTCAGTAGGACTAGCGGGGCCCACCTCGCCAAATACGCAGTATTTT.

Ten or more counts support this clonotype. The chain combines TRBV29-1 with TRBJ2-1, with 11 bases identical to TRBD2. Trimming removed 8 bases from V and 7 bases from J; junction bases left unmatched: 10. The germline V gene encodes CDR1 SQVTM and CDR2 ANQGSEA. The CDR3 totals 14 residues. For the CDR3, the DNA is TGCAGCACAAATAGGGCTAGCGGGGGGAATGAGCAGTTCTTC. Encoded protein: CSTNRASGGNEQFF.

The chain has TRBV24-1 and TRBJ2-1; 14 bases agree with TRBD2. Germline V lookup: CDR1 KGHDR, CDR2 SFDVKD. This CDR3 has 19 residues. The V segment lost 3 bases and the J segment 1 base; nucleotides outside the gene matches: 7. The CDR3 DNA is TGTGCCACCAGTGATCTGAGGACTAGCGGGAGGCCATCCTACAATGAGCAGTTCTTC. Encoded protein: CATSDLRTSGRPSYNEQFF.

This clonotype came up a few times. This chain connects TRBV20-1 to TRBJ1-1; a possible D gene is TRBD1 (5 bases). The V gene's germline CDR1 is DFQATT and CDR2 SNEGSKA (reference sequence). The CDR3 consists of 13 residues. V dropped 1 base and J dropped 6 bases, with 12 bases sitting between them. This chain's CDR3 is CSARVEGPAEAFF. Here the CDR3 DNA reads TGCAGTGCTAGAGTTGAGGGGCCGGCTGAAGCTTTCTTT.

This rearrangement joins TRBV12-3 or TRBV12-4 to TRBJ2-5; 7 positions agree with TRBD1. Trimming at V came to 6 bases and at J to 5 bases, leaving 9 bases not matched to a gene. The CDR3 runs to 14 residues. CDR3 region: CASSPDRDPETQYF. The CDR3, as DNA: TGTGCCAGCAGCCCTGACAGGGACCCCGAGACCCAGTACTTC.

The chain has TRBV4-3 and TRBJ2-1; 11 bases line up with TRBD1. CDR3 length: 17 amino acids. The V segment lost 0 bases and the J segment 3 bases; nucleotides outside the gene matches: 4. Germline CDR1 reads LGHNA; CDR2 reads YSLEER. The CDR3 spells CASSQEGGTGGYNEQFF. For the CDR3, the DNA is TGCGCCAGCAGCCAAGAGGGAGGGACAGGGGGCTACAATGAGCAGTTCTTC.

The sample holds a few counts of this clonotype. This sequence joins TRBV20-1 and TRBJ2-2; D uncertain. CDR1 is DFQATT, CDR2 SNEGSKA, per germline (reference sequence). The CDR3 is 14 amino acids. Deletions cut 0 bases from V and 3 bases from J, with 8 bases between. CDR3 sequence reads: CSARERLDTGELFF. In DNA, the CDR3 is TGCAGTGCTAGAGAAAGGCTGGACACCGGGGAGCTGTTTTTT.

This clonotype turned up a few times. The chain joins TRBV6-6 to TRBJ2-5; D might be TRBD1 (5 bases). Per germline, CDR1 MNHNY and CDR2 SVGAGI (reference sequence). With 7 bases removed from V and 5 bases from J, the gap between germline ends came to 8 bases. CDR3 length equals 11 residues. The CDR3 region has the DNA TGTGCCAGCACAGGGTCCGAGACCCAGTACTTC. Protein: CASTGSETQYF.

This clonotype was seen more than once but under ten times. The chain is built from TRBV29-1 and TRBJ2-2; a weak D match, TRBD2 (5 bases). Germline values: CDR1 SQVTM, CDR2 ANQGSEA. This CDR3 is 14 amino acids long. Trimming pared 4 bases from V and 2 bases from J, leaving 11 bases between. CDR3 bases: TGCAGCGTTGCACCCAGCGGCAACACCGGGGAGCTGTTTTTT. Amino acids: CSVAPSGNTGELFF.

The V call is TRBV20-1, the J call TRBJ2-7; D call uncertain. Germline-derived CDR1 and CDR2 are DFQATT and SNEGSKA (reference sequence). The CDR3 sequence is 11 residues long. V dropped 3 bases and J dropped 6 bases, with 9 bases sitting between them. CDR3 bases: TGCAGTGCTAGGCCTACTACCGAGCAGTACTTC. Its translation is CSARPTTEQYF.

The rearrangement uses TRBV3-1 and TRBJ2-1; perhaps TRBD2 as D (7 bases). V gave up 2 bases and J gave up 7 bases, with 12 bases separating them. The germline CDR1 and CDR2 sequences are LGHDT and YNNKEL (reference sequence). CDR3 length: 14 residues. Written as DNA, the CDR3 is TGTGCCAGCAGCCAACAAGGGGGGGTGAATGAGCAGTTCTTC. Amino acids: CASSQQGGVNEQFF.

V is TRBV5-1 and J is TRBJ2-3; 8 nucleotides match TRBD2. The CDR3 is made up of 15 amino acids. In germline, CDR1 is SGHRS, CDR2 YFSETQ. The trim removed 2 bases at V and 3 bases at J, leaving 5 bases unmatched. CDR3 nucleotide sequence: TGCGCCAGCAGCTTAACGGGACTAGAGACAGATACGCAGTATTTT. Translated, it gives CASSLTGLETDTQYF.

V and J are TRBV29-1 and TRBJ1-2, with D possibly matching TRBD1 (5 bases). The V and J ends lost 6 bases and 4 bases respectively, with 18 bases between them. CDR1 SQVTM and CDR2 ANQGSEA come from the germline V gene. This CDR3 spans 14 amino acids. CDR3 sequence (DNA): TGCAGCGTAGGAGGGGTGTCTGGCAGCTATGGCTACACCTTC. Translating it yields CSVGGVSGSYGYTF. Together with reference TRBV29-1 and TRBJ1-2, the CDR3 gives the full variable domain: SAVISQKPSRDICQRGTSLTIQCQVDSQVTMMFWYRQQPGQSLTLIATANQGSEATYESGFVIDKFPISRPNLTFSTLTVSNMSPEDSSIYLCSVGGVSGSYGYTFGSGTRLTVV.

The chain uses TRBV10-3 and TRBJ2-7; possibly TRBD1 for D (6 bases). The germline V gene encodes CDR1 ENHRY and CDR2 SYGVKD. The CDR3 loop spans 16 amino acids. V was shortened by 4 bases and J by 3 bases, with 19 bases between the two germline ends. The CDR3 DNA reads TGTGCCATCAGTGGAGAACCCGGGACATTAGACTACGAGCAGTACTTC. Translating gives CAISGEPGTLDYEQYF.

The gene calls are TRBV30 and TRBJ1-5; weak D call: TRBD1 (6 bases). V lost 3 bases and J lost 5, with 8 bases in between. CDR3 length: 12 amino acids. The germline V gene has CDR1 GTSNPN and CDR2 SVGIG (reference sequence). CDR3 in DNA: TGTGCCTGGAGCCGACAGGATCAGCCCCAGCATTTT. Translation: CAWSRQDQPQHF.

This clonotype was detected ten times or more. The chain joins TRBV7-2 to TRBJ2-4, with D maybe TRBD2 (6 bases). The germline gives CDR1 SGHTA, CDR2 FQGNSA. Trimming left V 2 bases short and J 15 bases short, with 17 bases between. CDR3 length: 13 residues. CDR3 region: CASSLYYGEVGYF. In nucleotides, the CDR3 is TGTGCCAGCAGCTTATACTATGGGGAGGTCGGGTACTTC.

The chain uses TRBV5-1 and TRBJ1-1; no clear D. Germline CDR1 and CDR2: SGHRS and YFSETQ. V was clipped by 5 bases and J by 2 bases, with 10 bases between them. The CDR3 runs 13 residues. This CDR3 reads CASRKDGNTEAFF. CDR3 bases: TGCGCCAGCAGAAAGGACGGTAACACTGAAGCTTTCTTT.

V gene TRBV5-1 combines with J gene TRBJ2-2; 7 bases line up with TRBD1. The germline gives CDR1 SGHRS, CDR2 YFSETQ. The V gene end was trimmed by 0 bases and the J gene end by 5 bases; junction bases not matched to a gene: 7. The length of the CDR3 is 16 residues. CDR3 DNA sequence: TGCGCCAGCAGCTTGGTTGGGACAGATAAAACCGGGGAGCTGTTTTTT. Translation gives CASSLVGTDKTGELFF.

The chain combines TRBV7-2 with TRBJ2-1; 8 positions match TRBD2. J lost 7 bases, V lost 1 base, and 6 bases had no gene match. Germline V gene data show CDR1 as SGHTA and CDR2 as FQGNSA. The CDR3 covers 15 residues. Here the CDR3 reads CASSLVSASGNEQFF. The DNA for the CDR3 is TGTGCCAGCAGCTTAGTCAGTGCTAGCGGGAATGAGCAGTTCTTC.

The chain couples TRBV7-2 to TRBJ1-1; D is perhaps TRBD1 (5 bases). The CDR3 is 16 amino acids. Trimming stripped 3 bases from V and 0 bases from J, with 14 bases between. The germline gives CDR1 SGHTA, CDR2 FQGNSA. The CDR3 DNA reads as TGTGCCAGCAGCTTTGGGGGAACCCGTATGAACACTGAAGCTTTCTTT. Amino acids: CASSFGGTRMNTEAFF. Drawing the rest from reference TRBV7-2 and TRBJ1-1, the complete variable domain is GAGVSQSPSNKVTEKGKDVELRCDPISGHTALYWYRQSLGQGLEFLIYFQGNSAPDKSGLPSDRFSAERTGGSVSTLTIQRTQQEDSAVYLCASSFGGTRMNTEAFFGQGTRLTVV.

V gene TRBV7-9 combines with J gene TRBJ2-2; 7 nucleotides align to TRBD1. Trimming at V came to 5 bases and at J to 7 bases, leaving 16 bases not matched to a gene. The germline gives CDR1 SEHNR, CDR2 FQNEAQ (reference sequence). CDR3 length: 17 residues. The CDR3 DNA follows: TGTGCCAGCAGCATAACGCACACCCAGGGGGTGAGCGGGGAGCTGTTTTTT. Protein product: CASSITHTQGVSGELFF. The variable domain in full, completed from reference TRBV7-9 and TRBJ2-2, reads DTGVSQNPRHKITKRGQNVTFRCDPISEHNRLYWYRQTLGQGPEFLTYFQNEAQLEKSRLLSDRFSAERPKGSFSTLEIQRTEQGDSAMYLCASSITHTQGVSGELFFGEGSRLTVL.

This clonotype was observed a handful of times. The V and J genes are TRBV6-2 or TRBV6-3 and TRBJ2-1; 12 bases are a match to TRBD2. The CDR3 extends over 16 amino acids. V lost 2 bases and J lost 5; bases outside the gene matches: 4. The germline V gene encodes CDR1 MNHEY and CDR2 SVGEGT. Here the CDR3 DNA reads TGTGCCAGCAGTTACAGAGGACTAGCGGGGCACAATGAGCAGTTCTTC. The encoded protein is CASSYRGLAGHNEQFF.